A single sample is the source of the 16 T cell receptor beta chains below, sequenced in a study of glioma-infiltrating T cells after dendritic cell vaccination. Here immunoSEQ multiplex PCR was the method, and the copy in TCRdb shows in-frame clones only, minus some. Seen here are over 55,000 clones, 81% observed once, and the top ten hold 7.9%. Sequenced material: blood, taken before dendritic cell vaccination. The receptors derive from a human donor with glioblastoma.

The chain has TRBV29-1 and TRBJ1-2; 8 bases line up with TRBD1. The CDR3 is made up of 15 amino acids. Germline lookup yields CDR1 SQVTM and CDR2 ANQGSEA. The trim removed 3 bases at V and 3 bases at J, leaving 9 bases unmatched. CDR3 in DNA: TGCAGCGTTGATTGGGCGACAGGGGCAGACTATGGCTACACCTTC. This encodes CSVDWATGADYGYTF.

The CDR3 reads CASSLGGTYEQYF. The DNA of the CDR3 is TGTGCCAGCAGCTTAGGCGGGACCTACGAGCAGTACTTC. The genes are TRBV7-2 and TRBJ2-7, with D possibly matching TRBD2 (6 bases). V was pared by 1 base and J by 2 bases, with 6 bases between. Germline assignment: CDR1 SGHTA and CDR2 FQGNSA. The CDR3 is made up of 13 amino acids.

This clone was detected once. The gene calls are TRBV18 and TRBJ2-5; tentatively, D is TRBD2 (5 bases). The V end was cut by 0 bases, the J end by 5 bases, with 13 bases between. This CDR3 comprises 15 residues. In germline, CDR1 is KGHSH, CDR2 LQKENI. CDR3 loop: CASSPPSLAGETQYF. The DNA for the CDR3 is TGTGCCAGCTCACCACCGAGCCTAGCTGGGGAGACCCAGTACTTC. Filled out from reference TRBV18 and TRBJ2-5, the complete variable domain reads NAGVMQNPRHLVRRRGQEARLRCSPMKGHSHVYWYRQLPEEGLKFMVYLQKENIIDESGMPKERFSAEFPKEGPSILRIQQVVRGDSAAYFCASSPPSLAGETQYFGPGTRLLVL.

The chain employs TRBV2 and TRBJ2-2, with D perhaps matching TRBD2 (5 bases). The CDR3 totals 16 residues. Germline-derived CDR1 and CDR2 are SNHLY and FYNNEI. The germline V and J ends were trimmed by 8 bases and 0 bases, with 16 bases remaining between them. The CDR3 sequence is CASGPDGIANTGELFF. The CDR3 DNA follows: TGTGCCAGCGGGCCGGACGGGATAGCGAACACCGGGGAGCTGTTTTTT.

This clone was detected only a few times. The rearrangement uses TRBV27 and TRBJ2-3; a possible D gene is TRBD2 (6 bases). Germline CDR1 reads MNHEY; CDR2 reads SMNVEV (reference sequence). V was pared by 2 bases and J by 0 bases, with 12 bases between. The CDR3 covers 16 residues. Here the CDR3 DNA reads TGTGCCAGCAGTTTACAAGCGGGCCTTAGCACAGATACGCAGTATTTT. Its protein is CASSLQAGLSTDTQYF.

V usage is TRBV14 and J usage is TRBJ2-7; 9 bases align to TRBD1. Germline lookup yields CDR1 SGHDN and CDR2 FVKESK. The CDR3 length is 15 residues. J lost 6 bases, V lost 3 bases, and 9 bases had no gene match. The CDR3 nucleotides read TGTGCCAGCAGCCATTATGGGACAGGGTTGGGCGAGCAGTACTTC. It encodes CASSHYGTGLGEQYF.

V is TRBV7-2 and J is TRBJ1-2, with D possibly being TRBD1 (5 bases). V was pared by 5 bases and J by 3 bases, with 16 bases between. The CDR3 covers 15 residues. The germline V gene encodes CDR1 SGHTA and CDR2 FQGNSA. The CDR3 bases are TGTGCCAGCAGCATTAGGGGAGGGGAGGACTATGGCTACACCTTC. It specifies CASSIRGGEDYGYTF.

The chain recombines TRBV19 with TRBJ1-6; 7 nucleotides agree with TRBD1. Trimming cost V 5 bases and J 1 base; bases outside gene matches: 8. The V gene's germline CDR1 is LNHDA and CDR2 SQIVND (reference sequence). The CDR3 runs 17 residues. CDR3: CASSDIGGTSYNSPLHF. CDR3 sequence (DNA): TGTGCCAGTAGTGATATAGGGGGCACGTCCTATAATTCACCCCTCCACTTT. Complete variable domain (other parts from reference TRBV19 and TRBJ1-6): DGGITQSPKYLFRKEGQNVTLSCEQNLNHDAMYWYRQDPGQGLRLIYYSQIVNDFQKGDIAEGYSVSREKKESFPLTVTSAQKNPTAFYLCASSDIGGTSYNSPLHFGNGTRLTVT.

The gene calls are TRBV5-4 and TRBJ2-7; D might be TRBD1 (6 bases). CDR3 size: 15 residues. Germline V gene data show CDR1 as SGHNT and CDR2 as YYREEE (reference sequence). Trimming removed 0 bases at V and 2 bases at J, with 12 bases between. The CDR3 spells CASSLEGTRAYEQYF. The CDR3 coding sequence is TGTGCCAGCAGCTTGGAAGGGACACGAGCCTACGAGCAGTACTTC.

This chain links TRBV13 with TRBJ1-1; possibly TRBD1 for D (5 bases). Trimming removed 2 bases at V and 2 bases at J, with 12 bases between. There are 15 residues in the CDR3. The germline gives CDR1 PRHDT, CDR2 FYEKMQ (reference sequence). As DNA, the CDR3 is TGTGCCAGCAGCTTAAACAGGAGAAAAAACACTGAAGCTTTCTTT. This sequence encodes CASSLNRRKNTEAFF.

The V gene is TRBV9, the J gene TRBJ2-5, with D maybe TRBD1 (5 bases). Germline V lookup: CDR1 SGDLS, CDR2 YYNGEE. V was shortened by 2 bases and J by 1 base, with 12 bases between the two germline ends. The CDR3 covers 15 residues. The CDR3 is CASSVQTELQETQYF. The CDR3 DNA is TGTGCCAGCAGCGTGCAGACAGAGCTCCAAGAGACCCAGTACTTC.

This chain joins TRBV19 and TRBJ1-1, with D possibly being TRBD1 (5 bases). Germline V gives CDR1 LNHDA, CDR2 SQIVND (reference sequence). V lost 6 bases to trimming and J lost 5 bases, with 19 bases between them. This CDR3 spans 15 amino acids. The CDR3 coding sequence is TGTGCCAGTAGGGTCAGGGAGGAAGTCCGGACTGAAGCTTTCTTT. Protein sequence: CASRVREEVRTEAFF. The variable domain in full, completed from reference TRBV19 and TRBJ1-1, reads DGGITQSPKYLFRKEGQNVTLSCEQNLNHDAMYWYRQDPGQGLRLIYYSQIVNDFQKGDIAEGYSVSREKKESFPLTVTSAQKNPTAFYLCASRVREEVRTEAFFGQGTRLTVV.

The rearrangement uses TRBV2 and TRBJ1-5; TRBD1 is a possible D gene (5 bases). Between the trimmed V and J ends, which lost 8 bases and 4 bases, there was a span of 18 bases. Germline V gene lookup returns CDR1 SNHLY and CDR2 FYNNEI. The CDR3 has 15 residues. CDR3 loop: CASGAREGFNQPQHF. Written as DNA, the CDR3 is TGTGCCAGCGGGGCCAGGGAAGGATTTAATCAGCCCCAGCATTTT.

This clone has a handful of counts. The chain recombines TRBV6-5 with TRBJ2-7; D may be TRBD1 (6 bases). V gave up 10 bases and J gave up 0 bases, with 13 bases separating them. The CDR3 sequence is 13 residues long. Germline V lookup: CDR1 MNHEY, CDR2 SVGAGI. CDR3 amino acids: CAKRQVTSYEQYF. The DNA for the CDR3 is TGTGCCAAACGACAGGTGACCTCCTACGAGCAGTACTTC.

V and J are TRBV19 and TRBJ1-2; tentatively, D is TRBD1 (5 bases). The CDR3 covers 13 residues. Germline values: CDR1 LNHDA, CDR2 SQIVND (reference sequence). Trimming took off 4 bases at V and 4 bases at J, with 10 bases between the two ends. The CDR3 here is CASSNGGGYGYTF. As DNA, the CDR3 is TGTGCCAGTAGTAATGGGGGAGGCTATGGCTACACCTTC.

This chain links TRBV29-1 with TRBJ1-1, with a weak D call TRBD1 (6 bases). This CDR3 is 10 amino acids long. Germline V CDR1 and CDR2: SQVTM, ANQGSEA. V dropped 7 bases and J dropped 7 bases, with 10 bases sitting between them. The CDR3 spells CSGRTDEAFF. CDR3 coding DNA: TGCAGCGGACGGACAGATGAAGCTTTCTTT.